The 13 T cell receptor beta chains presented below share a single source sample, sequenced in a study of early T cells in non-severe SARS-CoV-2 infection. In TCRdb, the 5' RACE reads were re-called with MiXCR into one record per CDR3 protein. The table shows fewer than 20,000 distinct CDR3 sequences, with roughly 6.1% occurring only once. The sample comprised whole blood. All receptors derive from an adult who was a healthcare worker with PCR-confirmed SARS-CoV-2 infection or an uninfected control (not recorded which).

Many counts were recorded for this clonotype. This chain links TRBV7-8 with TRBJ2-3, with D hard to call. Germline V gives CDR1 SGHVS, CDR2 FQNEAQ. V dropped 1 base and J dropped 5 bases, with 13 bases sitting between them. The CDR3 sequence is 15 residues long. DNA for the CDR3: TGTGCCAGCAGCTTAGAAGGAGCCTCGGGAGATACGCAGTATTTT. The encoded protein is CASSLEGASGDTQYF.

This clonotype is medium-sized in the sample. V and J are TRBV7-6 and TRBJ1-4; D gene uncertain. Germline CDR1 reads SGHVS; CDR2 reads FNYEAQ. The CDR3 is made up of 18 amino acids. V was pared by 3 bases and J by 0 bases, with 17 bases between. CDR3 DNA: TGTGCCAGCAGCTTTTCAGCGGGAGATATCGCAACTAATGAAAAACTGTTTTTT. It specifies CASSFSAGDIATNEKLFF.

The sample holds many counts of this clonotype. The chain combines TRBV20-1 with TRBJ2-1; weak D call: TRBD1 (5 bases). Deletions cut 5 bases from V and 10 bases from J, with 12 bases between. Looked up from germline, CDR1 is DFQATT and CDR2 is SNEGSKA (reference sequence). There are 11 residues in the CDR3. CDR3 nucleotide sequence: TGCAGTGCTCGAGGACAAGAGGAGCAGTTCTTC. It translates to CSARGQEEQFF.

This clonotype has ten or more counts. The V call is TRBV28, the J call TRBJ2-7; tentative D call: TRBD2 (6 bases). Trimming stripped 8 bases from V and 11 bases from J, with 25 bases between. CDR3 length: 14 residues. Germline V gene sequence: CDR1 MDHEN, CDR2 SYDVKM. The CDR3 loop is CASLYSGTRGVKYF. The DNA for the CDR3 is TGTGCCAGCTTGTACTCCGGGACTCGAGGTGTGAAGTACTTC.

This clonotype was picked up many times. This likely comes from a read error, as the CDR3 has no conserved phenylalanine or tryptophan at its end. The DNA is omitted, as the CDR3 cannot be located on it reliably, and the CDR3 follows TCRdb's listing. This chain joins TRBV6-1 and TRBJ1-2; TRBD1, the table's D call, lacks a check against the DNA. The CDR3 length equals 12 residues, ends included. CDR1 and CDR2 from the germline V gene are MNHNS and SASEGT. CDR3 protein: CASRTGTTLFEV.

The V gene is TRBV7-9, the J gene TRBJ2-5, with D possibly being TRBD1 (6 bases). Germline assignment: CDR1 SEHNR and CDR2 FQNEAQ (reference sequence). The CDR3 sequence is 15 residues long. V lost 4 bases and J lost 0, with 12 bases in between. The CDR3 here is CASSSEDRYQETQYF. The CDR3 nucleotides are TGTGCCAGCAGCTCAGAGGACAGATACCAAGAGACCCAGTACTTC.

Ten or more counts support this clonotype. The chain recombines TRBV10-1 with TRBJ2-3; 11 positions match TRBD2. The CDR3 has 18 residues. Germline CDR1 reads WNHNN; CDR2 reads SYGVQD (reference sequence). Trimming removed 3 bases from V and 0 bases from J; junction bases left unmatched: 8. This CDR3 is CASSDQGLAETSTDTQYF. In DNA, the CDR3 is TGCGCCAGCAGTGATCAGGGACTAGCGGAGACTAGCACAGATACGCAGTATTTT.

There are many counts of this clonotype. CDR3: CASTERPGQGNQPQHF. CDR3 sequence (DNA): TGTGCCAGCACGGAGAGGCCGGGACAGGGAAATCAGCCCCAGCATTTT. The V call is TRBV6-1, the J call TRBJ1-5, with 9 bases lining up with TRBD1. From germline, CDR1 is MNHNS and CDR2 SASEGT. The CDR3 consists of 16 residues. The junction had 11 bases not matched to a gene; V was cut back by 7 bases and J by 4 bases.

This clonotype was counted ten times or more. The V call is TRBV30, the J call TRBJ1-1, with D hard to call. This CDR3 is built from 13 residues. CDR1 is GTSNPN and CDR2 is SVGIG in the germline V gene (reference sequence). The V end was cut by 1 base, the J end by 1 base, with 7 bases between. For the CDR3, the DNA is TGTGCCTGGAGTGCGAACCAGAACACTGAAGCTTTCTTT. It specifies CAWSANQNTEAFF.

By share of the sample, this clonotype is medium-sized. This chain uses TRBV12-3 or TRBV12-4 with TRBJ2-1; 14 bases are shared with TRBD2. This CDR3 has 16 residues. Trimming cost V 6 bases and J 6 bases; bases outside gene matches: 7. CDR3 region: CASSAPGLAGVNEQFF. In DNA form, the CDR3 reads TGTGCCAGCAGCGCCCCGGGACTAGCGGGAGTCAATGAGCAGTTCTTC.

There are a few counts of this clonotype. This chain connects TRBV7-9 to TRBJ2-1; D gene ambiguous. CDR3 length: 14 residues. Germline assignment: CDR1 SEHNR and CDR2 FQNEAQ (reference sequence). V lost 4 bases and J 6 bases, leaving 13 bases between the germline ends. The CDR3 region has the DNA TGTGCCAGCAGCTGGTCTAGTTTGCCCAATGAGCAGTTCTTC. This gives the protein CASSWSSLPNEQFF.

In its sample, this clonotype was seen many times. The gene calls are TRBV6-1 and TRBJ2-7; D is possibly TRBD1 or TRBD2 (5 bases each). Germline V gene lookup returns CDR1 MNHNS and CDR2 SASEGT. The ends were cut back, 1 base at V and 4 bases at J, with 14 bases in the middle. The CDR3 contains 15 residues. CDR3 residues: CASSEVGQGGYEQYF. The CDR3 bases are TGTGCCAGCAGTGAAGTTGGGCAGGGCGGGTACGAGCAGTACTTC.

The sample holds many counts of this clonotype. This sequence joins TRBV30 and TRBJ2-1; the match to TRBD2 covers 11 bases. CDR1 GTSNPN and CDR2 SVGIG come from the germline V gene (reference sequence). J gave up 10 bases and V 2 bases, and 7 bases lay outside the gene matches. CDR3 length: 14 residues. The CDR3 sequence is CAWSKLAGVGEQFF. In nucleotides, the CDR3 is TGTGCCTGGAGTAAACTAGCGGGAGTAGGCGAGCAGTTCTTC.